This is a list of T cell receptor beta chains from one sample in a study of cytomegalovirus exposure and HLA in healthy donors. Clones were read by immunoSEQ multiplex PCR, and TCRdb kept only the in-frame ones, dropping some. The table shows some 120,000 clones, with 75% to 85% occurring only once. The sample consisted of PBMCs. Receptor source: a man aged 35-49 years in good health and CMV-seronegative. The CDR3 runs from the conserved cysteine through the conserved F or W. A D gene is named only where the DNA matches it firmly. Part of the rows lack a size; the others show once, few, many or a class for expanded clones.

d_call: .; j_call: TRBJ1-1; v_call: TRBV5-6; clone_size: .; cdr3_nt: TGTGCCAGCAGCCCCCGAAGGTGGGGCTGGAACACTGAAGCTTTCTTT; cdr3_aa: CASSPRRWGWNTEAFF
d_call: TRBD2; j_call: TRBJ2-1; v_call: TRBV4-1; clone_size: .; cdr3_nt: TGCGCCAGCAGCCAAGGAGGGGTAGCGGGAGGTAGGGAGCAGTTCTTC; cdr3_aa: CASSQGGVAGGREQFF
d_call: .; j_call: TRBJ2-1; v_call: TRBV18; clone_size: .; cdr3_nt: TGTGCCAGCTCACCCCAGGGGTATGGCTACAATGAGCAGTTCTTC; cdr3_aa: CASSPQGYGYNEQFF
d_call: TRBD1; j_call: TRBJ1-2; v_call: TRBV27; clone_size: few; cdr3_nt: TGTGCCAGCAGTGCTTCCGGGACAGGGGGAAAGGTAAATGGCTACACCTTC; cdr3_aa: CASSASGTGGKVNGYTF
d_call: .; j_call: TRBJ2-1; v_call: TRBV30; clone_size: few; cdr3_nt: TGTGCCTGGAGTTATTTGCCTAGCTCCTACAATGAGCAGTTCTTC; cdr3_aa: CAWSYLPSSYNEQFF
d_call: TRBD1; j_call: TRBJ2-1; v_call: TRBV28; clone_size: .; cdr3_nt: TGTGCCAGCAGTTTGGCCGGGACAGGGGGACTGTTCTTC; cdr3_aa: CASSLAGTGGLFF
d_call: TRBD2; j_call: TRBJ2-7; v_call: TRBV5-6; clone_size: .; cdr3_nt: TGTGCCAGCAGCTTGGTGCGGGAGCACTACGAGCAGTACTTC; cdr3_aa: CASSLVREHYEQYF
d_call: .; j_call: TRBJ1-1; v_call: TRBV30; clone_size: once; cdr3_nt: TGTGCCTGGACTAGGGGACATCGGGACACTGAAGCTTTCTTT; cdr3_aa: CAWTRGHRDTEAFF
d_call: .; j_call: TRBJ1-5; v_call: TRBV5-1; clone_size: few; cdr3_nt: TGCGCCAGCAGCCCCGGGGTTAGCAATCAGCCCCAGCATTTT; cdr3_aa: CASSPGVSNQPQHF
d_call: TRBD1; j_call: TRBJ1-4; v_call: TRBV30; clone_size: .; cdr3_nt: TGTGCCTGGAGAATGGGACAGGGAGTTGAAAAACTGTTTTTT; cdr3_aa: CAWRMGQGVEKLFF
d_call: TRBD1; j_call: TRBJ1-1; v_call: TRBV14; clone_size: .; cdr3_nt: TGTGCCAGCAGACCCGGGACAGGAAGGATCACTGAAGCTTTCTTT; cdr3_aa: CASRPGTGRITEAFF
d_call: TRBD1; j_call: TRBJ1-1; v_call: TRBV7-2; clone_size: .; cdr3_nt: TGTGCCAGCAGCTTGGACAGGGGCACTGAAGCTTTCTTT; cdr3_aa: CASSLDRGTEAFF
d_call: TRBD1; j_call: TRBJ1-1; v_call: TRBV6-1; clone_size: .; cdr3_nt: TGTGCCAGCAGGGGGACAGGGTCTGAAGCTTTCTTT; cdr3_aa: CASRGTGSEAFF
d_call: TRBD2; j_call: TRBJ2-1; v_call: TRBV19; clone_size: .; cdr3_nt: TGTGCCAGTAGTTCGCTAGAGGGACTAGGAGGTAGGAAGCAGTTCTTC; cdr3_aa: CASSSLEGLGGRKQFF
d_call: .; j_call: TRBJ1-1; v_call: TRBV18; clone_size: .; cdr3_nt: TGTGCCAGCTCACGCGGACAGTTGAACACTGAAGCTTTCTTT; cdr3_aa: CASSRGQLNTEAFF
d_call: TRBD1; j_call: TRBJ1-1; v_call: TRBV6-1; clone_size: .; cdr3_nt: TGTGCCAGCTCGGGACAGTGGAACACTGAAGCTTTCTTT; cdr3_aa: CASSGQWNTEAFF
d_call: .; j_call: TRBJ1-4; v_call: TRBV2; clone_size: .; cdr3_nt: TGTGCCAGCAGTGGTCCGGGTGGAGGTGCAACTAATGAAAAACTGTTTTTT; cdr3_aa: CASSGPGGGATNEKLFF
d_call: .; j_call: TRBJ2-7; v_call: TRBV11-1; clone_size: .; cdr3_nt: TGTGCCAGCAGGGCTACAGGCCCCTACGAGCAGTACTTC; cdr3_aa: CASRATGPYEQYF
d_call: .; j_call: TRBJ2-2; v_call: TRBV6-1; clone_size: .; cdr3_nt: TGTGCCAGCAGTGAATCGGGGTTAAGCGGACCACGTAGTAGCGGGGAGCTGTTTTTT; cdr3_aa: CASSESGLSGPRSSGELFF
d_call: TRBD2; j_call: TRBJ2-7; v_call: TRBV10-2; clone_size: .; cdr3_nt: TGCGCCAGCTCTGGGACTAGAATTTTCGAGCAGTACTTC; cdr3_aa: CASSGTRIFEQYF
d_call: .; j_call: TRBJ1-2; v_call: TRBV29-1; clone_size: .; cdr3_nt: TGCAGCGTGGGGGGGGACTATGGCTACACCTTC; cdr3_aa: CSVGGDYGYTF
d_call: TRBD1; j_call: TRBJ1-5; v_call: TRBV10-1; clone_size: .; cdr3_nt: TGCGCCACTCAACGGGACAGCGTTCAGCCCCAGCATTTT; cdr3_aa: CATQRDSVQPQHF
d_call: .; j_call: TRBJ2-3; v_call: TRBV6-1; clone_size: once; cdr3_nt: TGTGCCAGCAGTGAAGGAGTGAGTGAGCATTTT; cdr3_aa: CASSEGVSEHF
d_call: TRBD2; j_call: TRBJ2-1; v_call: TRBV9; clone_size: .; cdr3_nt: TGTGCCAGCAGCGTAGGACTAGCGGGAGGTCCCTCCTACAATGAGCAGTTCTTC; cdr3_aa: CASSVGLAGGPSYNEQFF
d_call: TRBD2; j_call: TRBJ2-5; v_call: TRBV6-1; clone_size: .; cdr3_nt: TGTGCCGGGGGGGGAGAGAGTCAAGAGACCCAGTACTTC; cdr3_aa: CAGGGESQETQYF
d_call: TRBD2; j_call: TRBJ2-7; v_call: TRBV7-2; clone_size: .; cdr3_nt: TGTGCCAGCAGATCTAGCGGATCCTCCTACGAGCAGTACTTC; cdr3_aa: CASRSSGSSYEQYF
d_call: .; j_call: TRBJ2-5; v_call: TRBV9; clone_size: .; cdr3_nt: TGTGCCAGCAGCGTAACAGTCCGGGGGGAGACCCAGTACTTC; cdr3_aa: CASSVTVRGETQYF
d_call: .; j_call: TRBJ1-4; v_call: TRBV18; clone_size: .; cdr3_nt: TGTGCCAGCTCACCATTCGACAGCTCAACTAATGAAAAACTGTTTTTT; cdr3_aa: CASSPFDSSTNEKLFF
d_call: .; j_call: TRBJ1-5; v_call: TRBV30; clone_size: .; cdr3_nt: TGTGCCTGGAGTGGAGCCGATCAGCCCCAGCATTTT; cdr3_aa: CAWSGADQPQHF